Each of the 30 T cell receptor beta chains below was sequenced from the same sample in a study of cytomegalovirus exposure and HLA in healthy donors (dated by TCRdb to about 2017). The library was prepared using the immunoSEQ multiplex PCR assay. A mixture of 60 forward primers for TCR Vbeta segments and 13 reverse primers for TCR Jbeta segments was used in the multiplex PCR. This immuneACCESS table, as held by TCRdb, lists in-frame sequences with V and J called but not all clones. Of the missing ones, under half trace to an unresolved V gene in checked studies; the others have no known cause. This sample's table lists about 74,000 clones. The biggest ten clones account for 6% to 8% of the sample. The specimen sequenced was PBMCs. Receptors were obtained from a female donor in good health and CMV-seropositive.

V is TRBV10-3 and J is TRBJ2-7, with 8 bases lining up with TRBD1. The germline CDR1 and CDR2 sequences are ENHRY and SYGVKD. The CDR3 sequence is 15 residues long. J was trimmed by 0 bases and V by 6 bases; bases with no gene match: 7. The DNA for the CDR3 is TGTGCCATCAGCCCGGGACAGGTGAGCTCCTACGAGCAGTACTTC. Translation gives CAISPGQVSSYEQYF.

This sequence joins TRBV18 and TRBJ2-3, with D unclear. Trimming left V 0 bases short and J 5 bases short, with 6 bases between. This CDR3 contains 13 residues. From germline, CDR1 is KGHSH and CDR2 LQKENI. CDR3 residues: CASSPPPGDTQYF. The CDR3 nucleotides read TGTGCCAGCTCACCACCTCCGGGAGATACGCAGTATTTT.

The J gene is TRBJ1-3, the V gene TRBV9; D ambiguous. Trimming pared 0 bases from V and 2 bases from J, leaving 6 bases between. The germline V gene encodes CDR1 SGDLS and CDR2 YYNGEE. CDR3 length: 14 amino acids. The CDR3 bases are TGTGCCAGCAGCGTAGGGGAGGCTGGAAACACCATATATTTT. This translates into CASSVGEAGNTIYF.

J is TRBJ2-7 and V is TRBV19; D is perhaps TRBD1 (6 bases). Per germline, CDR1 LNHDA and CDR2 SQIVND (reference sequence). V was cut by 4 bases and J by 1 base, with 8 bases left in between. This CDR3 region has 13 residues. CDR3 in amino acids: CASSRQGSYEQYF. The CDR3 region has the DNA TGTGCCAGTAGTAGGCAGGGGTCCTACGAGCAGTACTTC. The variable domain in full, with the rest retrieved from reference TRBV19 and TRBJ2-7, is DGGITQSPKYLFRKEGQNVTLSCEQNLNHDAMYWYRQDPGQGLRLIYYSQIVNDFQKGDIAEGYSVSREKKESFPLTVTSAQKNPTAFYLCASSRQGSYEQYFGPGTRLTVT.

The V gene is TRBV4-1, the J gene TRBJ2-3, with TRBD1 as a possible D gene (6 bases). Germline loops: CDR1 MGHRA, CDR2 YSYEKL. V lost 5 bases and J 2 bases, leaving 20 bases between the germline ends. The CDR3 runs 17 residues. The CDR3 coding sequence is TGCGCCAGCAGCGAAGCCGTACAGGGATTCACCACAGATACGCAGTATTTT. Its translation is CASSEAVQGFTTDTQYF.

V gene TRBV7-2 combines with J gene TRBJ1-1, with D tentatively TRBD1 (6 bases). The CDR3 contains 17 residues. Trimming stripped 7 bases from V and 4 bases from J, with 25 bases between. CDR1 is SGHTA and CDR2 is FQGNSA in the germline V gene. DNA of the CDR3: TGTGCCAGCACCTCATACCCAAGGGGGGGGAAAAGCACTGAAGCTTTCTTT. Its protein product is CASTSYPRGGKSTEAFF.

The chain links TRBV4-3 to TRBJ2-1, with 8 bases fitting TRBD2. The V and J ends lost 0 bases and 9 bases, in that order; junction bases with no gene match: 7. Germline CDR1 is LGHNA and CDR2 is YSLEER. The CDR3 consists of 15 residues. Here the CDR3 DNA reads TGCGCCAGCAGCCAAGATTCGGGAGGGCCGACTGAGCAGTTCTTC. As protein: CASSQDSGGPTEQFF.

The genes are TRBV2 and TRBJ1-1; TRBD1 agrees at 7 bases. The CDR3 loop spans 17 amino acids. Per germline, CDR1 SNHLY and CDR2 FYNNEI. V dropped 1 base and J dropped 3; count of bases not matched to a gene: 11. CDR3: CASSEERTQGDHTEAFF. DNA of the CDR3: TGTGCCAGCAGTGAAGAGCGGACTCAGGGGGATCACACTGAAGCTTTCTTT.

The chain links TRBV11-2 to TRBJ2-5, with 7 positions matching TRBD2. CDR1 is SGHAT and CDR2 is FQNNGV in the germline V gene. The CDR3 is 15 amino acids. Trimming took 3 bases from V and 3 from J; bases not matched to a gene: 7. The CDR3 DNA reads TGTGCCAGCAGCTTGCTGGGCGGGAGAGAAGAGACCCAGTACTTC. It is translated as CASSLLGGREETQYF.

Here the CDR3 reads CASSCPKGDWEVTYEQYF. CDR3 DNA sequence: TGCGCCAGCAGTTGCCCGAAGGGAGATTGGGAAGTAACCTACGAGCAGTACTTC. This chain links TRBV23-1 with TRBJ2-7; possible D gene TRBD2, 5 bases. TRBV23-1 has ORF status, its function being uncertain. The CDR3 is made up of 18 amino acids. The V end lost 5 bases, the J end lost 2 bases, and 25 bases lay between the germline ends.

CDR3 DNA sequence: TGTGCCAGCAGCCACGGACAGGGGAGAGCTGAAGCTTTCTTT. Protein product: CASSHGQGRAEAFF. J is TRBJ1-1 and V is TRBV7-2, with 9 bases matching TRBD1. Germline lookup yields CDR1 SGHTA and CDR2 FQGNSA. This CDR3 has 14 residues. V trimming: 5 bases; J trimming: 6 bases; junction bases outside the gene matches: 7.

This chain connects TRBV4-1 to TRBJ2-2; 7 bases fit TRBD2. The germline gives CDR1 MGHRA, CDR2 YSYEKL. J lost 7 bases, V lost 5 bases, and 10 bases had no gene match. This CDR3 has 15 amino acids. CDR3 bases: TGCGCCAGCAGCATGGGGGAGGGCCTGGTCGGGGAGCTGTTTTTT. It specifies CASSMGEGLVGELFF.

V is TRBV27 and J is TRBJ2-1, with D perhaps matching TRBD1 (5 bases). V was cut by 5 bases and J by 7 bases, with 18 bases left in between. The V gene's germline CDR1 is MNHEY and CDR2 SMNVEV (reference sequence). CDR3 length: 15 amino acids. The CDR3 protein is CASSIDRLQANEQFF. The CDR3 coding sequence is TGTGCCAGCAGTATAGACAGACTCCAGGCTAATGAGCAGTTCTTC.

The chain carries TRBV2 and TRBJ2-5, with D perhaps TRBD2 (6 bases). Trimming cost V 4 bases and J 4 bases, with 13 bases left between them. CDR3 length equals 14 residues. The germline V gene encodes CDR1 SNHLY and CDR2 FYNNEI. The CDR3 reads CASSVSPGRETQYF. In DNA form, the CDR3 reads TGTGCCAGCAGTGTTTCCCCCGGGAGAGAGACCCAGTACTTC.

The CDR3 here is CASSFEPNYGYTF. The CDR3 DNA reads TGTGCCAGCAGCTTCGAGCCGAACTATGGCTACACCTTC. The J gene is TRBJ1-2, the V gene TRBV5-6; D is uncertain. Trimming took off 2 bases at V and 2 bases at J, with 7 bases between the two ends. CDR1 and CDR2 from the germline V gene are SGHDT and YYEEEE. The CDR3 runs to 13 residues.

The chain carries TRBV4-1 and TRBJ2-3, with TRBD2 matching 10 bases. The CDR3 sequence is 18 residues long. CDR1 MGHRA and CDR2 YSYEKL come from the germline V gene. The junction had 11 bases not matched to a gene; V was cut back by 5 bases and J by 0 bases. In DNA, the CDR3 is TGCGCCAGCAGCGCTAACAGAGGACTAGCGGAAAGCACAGATACGCAGTATTTT. It translates to CASSANRGLAESTDTQYF.

The CDR3 here is CSVKGLAGVNEQFF. The CDR3 DNA reads TGCAGCGTGAAGGGACTAGCGGGAGTCAATGAGCAGTTCTTC. The chain couples TRBV29-1 to TRBJ2-1; 14 bases align to TRBD2. The CDR3 is 14 amino acids. CDR1 SQVTM and CDR2 ANQGSEA come from the germline V gene. The junction had 4 bases not matched to a gene; V was cut back by 6 bases and J by 6 bases.

V gene TRBV18 combines with J gene TRBJ1-6; 7 bases align to TRBD1. Germline V gives CDR1 KGHSH, CDR2 LQKENI. The CDR3 has 17 amino acids. The V and J ends lost 1 base and 2 bases, in that order; junction bases with no gene match: 5. In nucleotides, the CDR3 is TGTGCCAGCTCACCACAAAACAGGGGACCCTATAATTCACCCCTCCACTTT. Translation gives CASSPQNRGPYNSPLHF.

The V and J genes are TRBV18 and TRBJ1-4; a weak D match, TRBD1 (6 bases). CDR1 is KGHSH, CDR2 LQKENI, per germline. V was cut by 1 base and J by 4 bases, with 19 bases left in between. CDR3 size: 18 residues. CDR3 coding DNA: TGTGCCAGCTCACCACAGCTCATTCAGGGGAAAAATAATGAAAAACTGTTTTTT. Its translation is CASSPQLIQGKNNEKLFF.

The gene calls are TRBV29-1 and TRBJ2-1; 9 positions agree with TRBD1. V was pared by 6 bases and J by 0 bases, with 6 bases of the junction left unmatched. Germline CDR1 is SQVTM and CDR2 is ANQGSEA. This CDR3 region has 15 residues. The CDR3 loop reads CSVRQGVTSYNEQFF. The CDR3 DNA reads as TGCAGCGTGAGACAGGGGGTGACCTCCTACAATGAGCAGTTCTTC.

V and J are TRBV27 and TRBJ2-7; D remains unclear. The CDR3 has 17 residues. Germline V lookup: CDR1 MNHEY, CDR2 SMNVEV (reference sequence). Deletions cut 6 bases from V and 3 bases from J, with 24 bases between. The DNA for the CDR3 is TGTGCCAGCAGAAACAACCCCGGCCCACAGACCTACTACGAGCAGTACTTC. As protein: CASRNNPGPQTYYEQYF.

This sequence joins TRBV7-9 and TRBJ2-5; 7 positions match TRBD1. V gave up 1 base and J gave up 6 bases; unmatched junction bases: 5. CDR3 length equals 14 residues. Per germline, CDR1 SEHNR and CDR2 FQNEAQ (reference sequence). The CDR3 loop is CASSLETGIQTQYF. Here the CDR3 DNA reads TGTGCCAGCAGCTTAGAGACAGGGATACAGACCCAGTACTTC.

V and J are TRBV19 and TRBJ2-1; 11 bases are shared with TRBD2. CDR3 length: 17 residues. CDR1 LNHDA and CDR2 SQIVND come from the germline V gene (reference sequence). The V segment lost 7 bases and the J segment 3 bases; nucleotides outside the gene matches: 11. The CDR3 bases are TGTGCCAGTACCCATCCCGGGACTAGCGGTCTCTACAATGAGCAGTTCTTC. Translating it yields CASTHPGTSGLYNEQFF.

V gene TRBV28 combines with J gene TRBJ2-7; 7 bases align to TRBD2. The CDR3 sequence is 14 residues long. Germline CDR1 and CDR2: MDHEN and SYDVKM. Unmatched junction bases numbered 5, after V lost 1 base and J lost 5 bases. The CDR3 loop is CASSLSPGLHEQYF. In DNA form, the CDR3 reads TGTGCCAGCAGTTTATCCCCGGGACTACACGAGCAGTACTTC.

J is TRBJ1-6 and V is TRBV30; 8 bases are shared with TRBD1. The CDR3 consists of 14 residues. CDR1 GTSNPN and CDR2 SVGIG come from the germline V gene (reference sequence). With 5 bases clipped from V and 10 bases from J, the junction kept 10 bases outside the gene matches. CDR3 protein: CAWGNGQGLSPLHF. In nucleotides, the CDR3 is TGTGCCTGGGGGAACGGACAGGGCTTGTCACCCCTCCACTTT.

V usage is TRBV5-6 and J usage is TRBJ1-2; 9 nucleotides agree with TRBD1. The V gene end was trimmed by 3 bases and the J gene end by 1 base; junction bases not matched to a gene: 16. Germline assignment: CDR1 SGHDT and CDR2 YYEEEE. The CDR3 totals 19 residues. This chain's CDR3 is CASSSLQGQGFFHNYGYTF. DNA of the CDR3: TGTGCCAGCAGCTCCCTTCAAGGACAGGGGTTCTTCCATAACTATGGCTACACCTTC.

Worth noting for this clone: This CDR3 is also generated by other DNA sequences in the sample. The V call is TRBV30, the J call TRBJ1-6, with 8 positions matching TRBD1. This CDR3 has 16 residues. The trim removed 0 bases at V and 7 bases at J, leaving 8 bases unmatched. Germline CDR1 is GTSNPN and CDR2 is SVGIG (reference sequence). The CDR3, as DNA: TGTGCCTGGAGTGTACAACAGGGGGTGTGGAATTCACCCCTCCACTTT. Translation gives CAWSVQQGVWNSPLHF.

J is TRBJ1-1 and V is TRBV9; no firm D call. This CDR3 has 14 residues. The germline CDR1 and CDR2 sequences are SGDLS and YYNGEE. Trimming removed 1 base from V and 1 base from J, with 8 bases in between. CDR3 nucleotides: TGTGCCAGCAGCGTATCGGGAACGAACACTGAAGCTTTCTTT. This gives the protein CASSVSGTNTEAFF.

This rearrangement joins TRBV9 to TRBJ2-7; 10 nucleotides agree with TRBD1. From germline, CDR1 is SGDLS and CDR2 YYNGEE. V dropped 6 bases and J dropped 5; count of bases not matched to a gene: 8. The CDR3 spans 14 residues. The CDR3 sequence: CASTPGQGIHEQYF. CDR3 DNA: TGTGCCAGCACGCCGGGACAGGGGATCCACGAGCAGTACTTC.

J is TRBJ1-5 and V is TRBV28, with D perhaps TRBD1 (5 bases). The CDR3 sequence is 15 residues long. V lost 5 bases to trimming and J lost 6 bases, with 17 bases between them. From germline, CDR1 is MDHEN and CDR2 SYDVKM. In DNA form, the CDR3 reads TGTGCCAGCAGTCCACGTACCGGGGGAGGTCAGCCCCAGCATTTT. Translating it yields CASSPRTGGGQPQHF.